This entry concerns a single T cell receptor (beta chain). What it recognizes is unknown. This sample is part of a study of type 1 and type 2 diabetes patients. Germline assignment: CDR1 MNHEY and CDR2 SMNVEV (reference sequence). V lost 2 bases, J lost 8 bases, and 8 bases stayed unmatched. This CDR3 is built from 14 residues. Whole-study results and caveats: In CD4+ and CD8+ T cells, type 2 diabetes diversity exceeded type 1. Groups were not age- or gender-matched, which may bias interpretation.

The PCR template was genomic DNA. A primer set of 30 forward and 13 reverse primers amplified the CDR3. In TCRdb, the multiplex PCR reads were re-called with MiXCR into one record per CDR3 protein. The table has about 290,000 distinct CDR3 sequences, roughly 48% seen once. J is TRBJ1-2 and V is TRBV27; TRBD1 matches 7 bases. Sequencing input: peripheral blood mononuclear cells (PBMCs). This clonotype was sampled from a man aged 18 to 30 with type 2 diabetes. CDR3 in amino acids: CASSLDYRGGGYTF. The CDR3, as DNA: TGTGCCAGCAGTTTAGACTACAGGGGAGGAGGCTACACCTTC.